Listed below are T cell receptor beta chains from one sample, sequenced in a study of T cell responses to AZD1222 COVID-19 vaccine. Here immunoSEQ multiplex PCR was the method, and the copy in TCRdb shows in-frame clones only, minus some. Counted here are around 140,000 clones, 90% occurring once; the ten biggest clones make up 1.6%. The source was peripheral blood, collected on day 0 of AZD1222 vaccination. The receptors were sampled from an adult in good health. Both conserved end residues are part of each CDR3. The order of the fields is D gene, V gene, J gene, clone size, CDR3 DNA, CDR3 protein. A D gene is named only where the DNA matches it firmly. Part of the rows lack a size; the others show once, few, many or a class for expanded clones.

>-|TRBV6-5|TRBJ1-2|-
TGTGCCAGCAGTTACTCACAGCCCCATAACTATGGCTACACCTTC
CASSYSQPHNYGYTF
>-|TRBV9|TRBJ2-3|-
TGTGCCAGCAGCCCACTACTCACAGATACGCAGTATTTT
CASSPLLTDTQYF
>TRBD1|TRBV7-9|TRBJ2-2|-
TGTGCCAGCAGCTTAGTACCGGGACAGAGAACCCCATTTGGGGAGCTGTTTTTT
CASSLVPGQRTPFGELFF
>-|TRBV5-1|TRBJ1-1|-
TGCGCCAGCAGCTTGGCCCAGAACACTGAAGCTTTCTTT
CASSLAQNTEAFF
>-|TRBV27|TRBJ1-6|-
TGTGCCAGCAGTTTATGGGTACAGGGTTATAATTCACCCCTCCACTTT
CASSLWVQGYNSPLHF
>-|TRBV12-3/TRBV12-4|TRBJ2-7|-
TGTGCCAGCAGTTTATTGGGGGAGCAGTACTTC
CASSLLGEQYF
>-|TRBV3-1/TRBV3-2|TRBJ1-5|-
TGTGCCAGCAGCCAAGCCCTATATGAGGATCAGCCCCAGCATTTT
CASSQALYEDQPQHF
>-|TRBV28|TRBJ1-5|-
TGTGCCAGCAGTTCTACAGGGTTCGCCGGTGTCAATCAGCCCCAGCATTTT
CASSSTGFAGVNQPQHF
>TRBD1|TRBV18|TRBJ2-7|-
TGTGCCAGCTCACCCCCCGGCAGGGGGTTTCAGGGGCAGTACTTC
CASSPPGRGFQGQYF
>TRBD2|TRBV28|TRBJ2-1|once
TGTGCCAGCAGTGGGCGGGAGGGATCCGGCGATGAGCAGTTCTTC
CASSGREGSGDEQFF
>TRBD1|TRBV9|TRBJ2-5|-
TGTGCCAGCAGCGCGGACAGGGGCTCGTCCGAGACCCAGTACTTC
CASSADRGSSETQYF
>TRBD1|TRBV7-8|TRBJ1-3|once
TGTGCCAGCAGCGGGGTGCAGGGGGCGGCTGGAAACACCATATATTTT
CASSGVQGAAGNTIYF
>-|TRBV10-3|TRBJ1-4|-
TGTGTCATCAGAGGGGACGGAGATGAAAAACTGTTTTTT
CVIRGDGDEKLFF
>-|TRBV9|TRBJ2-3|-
TGTGCCAGCAGCCCAGGGTGGGGCGGGGTGACAGATACGCAGTATTTT
CASSPGWGGVTDTQYF